This paragraph covers one T cell receptor beta chain sequence. Its antigen is undetermined. This record comes from a study of cytomegalovirus exposure and HLA in healthy donors. Regarding the study as a whole: After further analysis at a later stage, roughly 16,000 TCR beta sequences were associated with HLA alleles at 0.05 false discovery rate.

In the PCR, 60 Vbeta and 13 Jbeta primers were used. Sequencing was performed with immunoSEQ multiplex PCR; in TCRdb, only in-frame clones are kept and a portion is missing. The sample contains about 150,000 clones, around four fifths of which appear only once. The V segment lost 7 bases and the J segment 0 bases; nucleotides outside the gene matches: 9. Germline CDR1 is LNHDA and CDR2 is SQIVND (reference sequence). This CDR3 has 16 amino acids. This TCR derives from a boy aged 2 to 9 in good health and CMV-seronegative. The chain is built from TRBV19 and TRBJ2-1; TRBD1 matches 7 bases. Sequences were obtained from PBMCs. CDR3: CASKSVRGSSYNEQFF. The CDR3 DNA reads TGTGCCAGTAAGAGTGTCAGGGGGAGCTCCTACAATGAGCAGTTCTTC.